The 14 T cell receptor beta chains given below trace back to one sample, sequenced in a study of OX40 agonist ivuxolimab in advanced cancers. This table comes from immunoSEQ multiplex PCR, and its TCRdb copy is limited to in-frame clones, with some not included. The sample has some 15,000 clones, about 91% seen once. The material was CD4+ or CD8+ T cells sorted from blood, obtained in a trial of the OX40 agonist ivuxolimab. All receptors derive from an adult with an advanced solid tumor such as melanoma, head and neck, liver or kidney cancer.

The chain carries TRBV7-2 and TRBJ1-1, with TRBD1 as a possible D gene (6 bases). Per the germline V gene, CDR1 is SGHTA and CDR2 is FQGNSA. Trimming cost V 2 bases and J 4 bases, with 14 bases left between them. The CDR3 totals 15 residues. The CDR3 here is CASSLFLGGATEAFF. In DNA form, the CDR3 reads TGTGCCAGCAGCTTATTCCTCGGGGGGGCCACTGAAGCTTTCTTT.

Here the CDR3 reads CASNTGTNTEAFF. For the CDR3, the DNA is TGTGCCAGCAACACCGGGACTAACACTGAAGCTTTCTTT. V usage is TRBV19 and J usage is TRBJ1-1; maybe TRBD1 (5 bases). Per germline, CDR1 LNHDA and CDR2 SQIVND (reference sequence). Trimming left V 9 bases short and J 2 bases short, with 13 bases between. The CDR3 runs 13 residues.

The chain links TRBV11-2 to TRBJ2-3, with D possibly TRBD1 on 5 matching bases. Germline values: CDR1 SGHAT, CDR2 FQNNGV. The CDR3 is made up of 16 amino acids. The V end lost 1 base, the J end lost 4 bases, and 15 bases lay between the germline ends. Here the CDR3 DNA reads TGTGCCAGCAGCTTAGCTTACGGGCAGGGCGCAGATACGCAGTATTTT. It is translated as CASSLAYGQGADTQYF.

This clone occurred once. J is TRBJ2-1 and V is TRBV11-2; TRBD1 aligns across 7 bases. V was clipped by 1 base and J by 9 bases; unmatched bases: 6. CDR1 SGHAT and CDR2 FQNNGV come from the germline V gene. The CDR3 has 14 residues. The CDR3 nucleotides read TGTGCCAGCAGCTTAGTGTACTCAGGGGGTGAGCAGTTCTTC. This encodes CASSLVYSGGEQFF.

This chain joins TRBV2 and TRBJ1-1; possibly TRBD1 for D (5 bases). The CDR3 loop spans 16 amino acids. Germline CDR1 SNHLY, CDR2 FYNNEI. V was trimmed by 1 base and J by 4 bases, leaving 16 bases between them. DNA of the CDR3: TGTGCCAGCAGTGAAGGTTGGGGGATGTGGGGCACTGAAGCTTTCTTT. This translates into CASSEGWGMWGTEAFF. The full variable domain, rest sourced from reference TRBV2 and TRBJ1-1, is EPEVTQTPSHQVTQMGQEVILRCVPISNHLYFYWYRQILGQKVEFLVSFYNNEISEKSEIFDDQFSVERPDGSNFTLKIRSTKLEDSAMYFCASSEGWGMWGTEAFFGQGTRLTVV.

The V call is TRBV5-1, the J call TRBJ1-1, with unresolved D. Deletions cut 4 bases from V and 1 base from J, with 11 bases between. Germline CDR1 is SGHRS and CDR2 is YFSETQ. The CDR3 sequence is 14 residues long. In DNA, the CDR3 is TGCGCCAGCAGCCCCCTGACACCGAACACTGAAGCTTTCTTT. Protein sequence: CASSPLTPNTEAFF.

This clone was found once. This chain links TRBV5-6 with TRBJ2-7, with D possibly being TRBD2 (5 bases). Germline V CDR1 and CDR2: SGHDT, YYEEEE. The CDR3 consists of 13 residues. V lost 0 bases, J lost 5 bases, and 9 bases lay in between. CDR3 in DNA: TGTGCCAGCAGCTTGGTTCCGCGGGACGAGCAGTACTTC. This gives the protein CASSLVPRDEQYF.

The CDR3 sequence is CASSVEDIPSFRTEAFF. The CDR3 bases are TGTGCCAGCAGCGTAGAGGACATCCCGTCCTTTCGAACTGAAGCTTTCTTT. This sequence joins TRBV9 and TRBJ1-1, with a possible D match to TRBD1 (5 bases). This CDR3 comprises 17 residues. Germline CDR1 and CDR2: SGDLS and YYNGEE. Deletions cut 0 bases from V and 5 bases from J, with 20 bases between.

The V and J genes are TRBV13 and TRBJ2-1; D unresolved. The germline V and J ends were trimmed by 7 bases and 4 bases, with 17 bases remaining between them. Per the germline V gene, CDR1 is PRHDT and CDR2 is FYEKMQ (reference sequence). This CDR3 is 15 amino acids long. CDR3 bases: TGTGCCAGCATCCCAATTTCGGTGGGGTACAATGAGCAGTTCTTC. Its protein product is CASIPISVGYNEQFF.

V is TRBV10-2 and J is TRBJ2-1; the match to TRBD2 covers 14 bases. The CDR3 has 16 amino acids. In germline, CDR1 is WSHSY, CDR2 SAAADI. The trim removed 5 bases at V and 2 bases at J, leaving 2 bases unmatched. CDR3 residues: CASSSTSGRAYNEQFF. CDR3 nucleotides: TGCGCCAGCAGTTCGACTAGCGGGAGGGCCTACAATGAGCAGTTCTTC.

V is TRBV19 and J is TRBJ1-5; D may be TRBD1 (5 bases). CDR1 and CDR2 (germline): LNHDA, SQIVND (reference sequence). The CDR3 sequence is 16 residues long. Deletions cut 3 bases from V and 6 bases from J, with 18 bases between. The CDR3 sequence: CASSMRSGIYSQPQHF. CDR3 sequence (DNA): TGTGCCAGTAGTATGAGGTCAGGGATCTACAGTCAGCCCCAGCATTTT. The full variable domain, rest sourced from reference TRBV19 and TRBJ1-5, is DGGITQSPKYLFRKEGQNVTLSCEQNLNHDAMYWYRQDPGQGLRLIYYSQIVNDFQKGDIAEGYSVSREKKESFPLTVTSAQKNPTAFYLCASSMRSGIYSQPQHFGDGTRLSIL.

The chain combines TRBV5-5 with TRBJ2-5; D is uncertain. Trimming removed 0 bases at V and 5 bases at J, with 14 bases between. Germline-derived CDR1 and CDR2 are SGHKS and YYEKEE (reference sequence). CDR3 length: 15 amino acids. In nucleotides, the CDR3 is TGTGCCAGCAGCTTGGCCCACCACGCTCGGGAGACCCAGTACTTC. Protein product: CASSLAHHARETQYF.

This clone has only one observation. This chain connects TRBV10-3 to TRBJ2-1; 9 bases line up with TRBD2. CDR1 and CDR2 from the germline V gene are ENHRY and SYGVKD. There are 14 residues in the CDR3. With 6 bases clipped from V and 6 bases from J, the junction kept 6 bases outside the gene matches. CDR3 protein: CAISLSGGGNEQFF. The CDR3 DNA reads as TGTGCCATCAGCCTTAGCGGGGGAGGCAATGAGCAGTTCTTC.

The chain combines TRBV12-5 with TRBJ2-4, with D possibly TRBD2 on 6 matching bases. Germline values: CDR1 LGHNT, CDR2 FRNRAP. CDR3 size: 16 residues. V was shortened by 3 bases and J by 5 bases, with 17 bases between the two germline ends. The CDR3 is CASGFSGGQGENIQYF. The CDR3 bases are TGTGCTAGTGGTTTCAGTGGAGGGCAGGGTGAAAACATTCAGTACTTC.